The sequence of this T cell receptor (beta chain) was determined in a study of blood T cell repertoires in COVID-19 (TCRdb year 2020). Context from the whole study: The collaborator samples originated in the United States, Italy and Spain and spanned the acute and convalescent phases of COVID-19. The prospective study material was composed of cDNA or gDNA derived from T cells, B-cell-depleted T cells, or PBMCs. The dataset comprised deeply sampled blood TCRbeta repertoires from subjects exposed to, actively infected with, or recovered from COVID-19. The repertoires were made available in a free public database intended to serve as a resource for research on the immune response to SARS-CoV-2. The samples were drawn from the first 160 participants of the ongoing ImmuneRACE study and from under 1,500 subjects provided by 6 global collaborators. The sample metadata nearly always contained a de-identified subject ID, COVID-19 status, age in years and sex. Where HLA class I and class II types were available, the types were taken from metadata supplied by the sample provider, not from assay-based typing. General findings and caveats noted by the study authors: The amount of clinical and demographic metadata varied by source and participant and was provided uncurated.

Points on this clone: Its binding antigen is unknown. No much larger clone exists at a distance of one base, and base qualities are not known.

The CDR3 holds 14 amino acids from the cysteine to the phenylalanine. Only the CDR3 DNA is retained, 42 bases long and in frame from the first base. According to the germline V gene, CDR1 reads MNHEY and CDR2 reads SVGAGI. Clipping removes 6 bases from V and 6 bases from J, with 10 as the unmatched junction base count. In Seattle, one collaborating source enrolled patients while the infection was active and tracked those patients longitudinally over the course of disease. The collaborating institutions used their own protocols to collect whole blood in K2EDTA tubes. For TCRbeta analysis, collaborators shipped samples in one of three forms: frozen whole blood, isolated PBMCs, or DNA extracted from either of those sample types. TCRbeta CDR3 regions were amplified from genomic DNA by means of the immunoSEQ Assay, a bias-controlled multiplex PCR. In the source study's methods: Within the assay, amplification of reference gene primers was used to estimate how many nucleated cells each sample contained. To quantify the absolute abundance of each unique TCRbeta CDR3 rearrangement, sequence reads were collapsed and filtered. For each sample, productive Simpson clonality was calculated as the square root of Simpson's diversity index across productive rearrangements. TCRdb's version of the immuneACCESS table is confined to in-frame rearrangements and falls short of the full clone set. An unresolved V gene accounts for under half of the shortfall where checked; the remainder is of unknown origin. V and J calls and clone size are copied from that table; D and trimming were computed from the DNA. A total of some 360,000 clones appear in this sample, roughly 89% of them only once. The ten most abundant clones make up around 4% of the sample.

The sample taken for sequencing was peripheral blood. This clonotype was obtained from a woman aged 55-70 years with COVID-19, enrolled during active disease. Recombination connected TRBV6-5 to TRBJ1-1; 7 central bases correspond to TRBD1. The CDR3 region has the sequence CASRGLSGQPEAFF. In nucleotides, the sequence is TGTGCCAGCAGGGGCCTGTCGGGACAGCCTGAAGCTTTCTTT.